Listed below are T cell receptor beta chains from one sample, sequenced in a study of glioma-infiltrating T cells after dendritic cell vaccination. This table comes from immunoSEQ multiplex PCR, and its TCRdb copy is limited to in-frame clones, with some not included. Of tens of thousands of clones in the sample, around 83% were seen once. The sample consisted of blood, taken after dendritic cell vaccination. The receptor source for this set is a human donor with glioblastoma. CDR3s include the opening cysteine and the closing phenylalanine or tryptophan. Each record gives: D gene, V gene, J gene, CDR3 protein, CDR3 DNA. D genes are given only for firm matches.

D: NA; V: TRBV7-6; J: TRBJ2-7; CDR3: CASSFSAGNTYEQYF; DNA: TGTGCCAGCAGCTTTTCAGCCGGGAACACCTACGAGCAGTACTTC
D: NA; V: TRBV30; J: TRBJ2-7; CDR3: CAWRQDPGYEQYF; DNA: TGTGCCTGGAGACAAGATCCAGGCTACGAGCAGTACTTC
D: TRBD1; V: TRBV7-2; J: TRBJ1-2; CDR3: CASSLADRGLRGYTF; DNA: TGTGCCAGCAGCTTGGCGGACAGGGGACTTCGAGGCTACACCTTC
D: NA; V: TRBV19; J: TRBJ1-5; CDR3: CASSITDSNQPQHF; DNA: TGTGCCAGTAGTATCACAGATAGCAATCAGCCCCAGCATTTT
D: NA; V: TRBV7-2; J: TRBJ2-1; CDR3: CASSSGRSVGNEQFF; DNA: TGTGCCAGCAGCTCAGGGCGGTCCGTTGGCAATGAGCAGTTCTTC
D: NA; V: TRBV19; J: TRBJ1-4; CDR3: CASSIRQGQLFF; DNA: TGTGCCAGTAGTATCAGGCAGGGCCAGCTGTTTTTT
D: TRBD1; V: TRBV27; J: TRBJ1-5; CDR3: CASSQGAVTDQPQHF; DNA: TGTGCCAGCAGTCAGGGGGCTGTCACTGATCAGCCCCAGCATTTT
D: TRBD1; V: TRBV7-9; J: TRBJ1-4; CDR3: CASSLGQGATNEKLFF; DNA: TGTGCCAGCAGCTTAGGACAGGGGGCAACTAATGAAAAACTGTTTTTT
D: TRBD1; V: TRBV27; J: TRBJ1-2; CDR3: CASGRTGTAANYGYTF; DNA: TGTGCCAGCGGTCGGACAGGGACGGCAGCTAACTATGGCTACACCTTC
D: TRBD1; V: TRBV2; J: TRBJ2-3; CDR3: CASMRTGTADTQYF; DNA: TGTGCCAGCATGAGGACAGGGACGGCAGATACGCAGTATTTT
D: NA; V: TRBV30; J: TRBJ1-1; CDR3: CAWSAQSEAFF; DNA: TGTGCCTGGAGTGCGCAGTCTGAAGCTTTCTTT
D: NA; V: TRBV5-6; J: TRBJ2-1; CDR3: CASSWGGGAYNEQFF; DNA: TGTGCCAGCAGCTGGGGAGGGGGAGCCTACAATGAGCAGTTCTTC
D: NA; V: TRBV11-2; J: TRBJ1-2; CDR3: CASSLSGIYGYTF; DNA: TGTGCCAGCAGCTTATCGGGGATCTATGGCTACACCTTC
D: NA; V: TRBV11-1; J: TRBJ1-2; CDR3: CASSVTSGDYGYTF; DNA: TGTGCCAGCAGCGTAACCTCAGGGGACTATGGCTACACCTTC
D: NA; V: TRBV5-1; J: TRBJ2-2; CDR3: CASSFLQVNTGELFF; DNA: TGCGCCAGCAGCTTTTTACAGGTGAACACCGGGGAGCTGTTTTTT